This T cell receptor (beta chain) comes out of a study of OX40 agonist ivuxolimab in advanced cancers. Study at large: Every 2 weeks, patients got intravenous ivuxolimab at one of six dose levels (0.01-10 mg/kg).

Sequencing used immunoSEQ multiplex PCR; TCRdb keeps in-frame clones, though not all of them. The data show around 60,000 clones, 70% to 85% seen once. Comments on this clone: The antigen remains undetermined.

Study findings and constraints: Relative to CD4+, CD8+ T cells held more expanded clones on average. Dosing at 0.1 to 3.0 mg/kg was accompanied by clonal expansion of CD4+ and CD8+ blood T cells by week 6. Some nonresponders additionally presented with little normalized T-cell clonal expansion.

The CDR3 contains 15 residues. Losses at the gene ends were 3 bases for V and 7 bases for J; bases not matched to a gene: 12. From germline, CDR1 is MNHEY and CDR2 SVGAGI. The sequenced sample was CD4+ or CD8+ T cells sorted from blood, obtained in a trial of the OX40 agonist ivuxolimab. The chain links TRBV6-5 to TRBJ2-7; TRBD1 aligns across 7 bases. This receptor was obtained from an adult with an advanced solid tumor such as melanoma, head and neck, liver or kidney cancer. CDR3 protein: CASSYTRTGRGEQYF. Written as DNA, the CDR3 is TGTGCCAGCAGTTATACCAGGACAGGAAGGGGGGAGCAGTACTTC.